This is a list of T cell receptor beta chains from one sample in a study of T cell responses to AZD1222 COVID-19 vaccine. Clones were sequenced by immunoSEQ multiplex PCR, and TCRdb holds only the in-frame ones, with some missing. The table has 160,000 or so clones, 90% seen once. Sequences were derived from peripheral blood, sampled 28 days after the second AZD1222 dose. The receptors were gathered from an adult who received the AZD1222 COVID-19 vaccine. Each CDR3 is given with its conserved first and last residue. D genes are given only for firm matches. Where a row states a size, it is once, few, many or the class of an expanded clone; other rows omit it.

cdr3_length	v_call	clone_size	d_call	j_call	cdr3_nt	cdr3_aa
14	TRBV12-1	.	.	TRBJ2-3	TGTGCCAGCAGCCCCGGGACTAGACCAGATACGCAGTATTTT	CASSPGTRPDTQYF
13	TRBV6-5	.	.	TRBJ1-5	TGTGCCAGCAGTTACTCAAACAGGCAGCCCCAGCATTTT	CASSYSNRQPQHF
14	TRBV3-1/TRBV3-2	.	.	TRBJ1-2	TGTGCCAGCAGCCAAGATTACGGCCCCATGGGCTACACCTTC	CASSQDYGPMGYTF
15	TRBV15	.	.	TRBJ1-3	TGTGCCACCAGCAGGACGAACCTCAGGGGAAACACCATATATTTT	CATSRTNLRGNTIYF
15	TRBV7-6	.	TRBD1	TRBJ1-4	TGTGCCAGCAGCAATTCCGGGACAGGGAGTGAAAAACTGTTTTTT	CASSNSGTGSEKLFF
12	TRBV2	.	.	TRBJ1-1	TGTGCCAGCGCGGCGGTGAACACTGAAGCTTTCTTT	CASAAVNTEAFF
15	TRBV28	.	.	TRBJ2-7	TGTGCCAGCAGTTTAGCTTGGGGGGAGACCTACGAGCAGTACTTC	CASSLAWGETYEQYF
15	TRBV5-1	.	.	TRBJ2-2	TGCGCCAGCATCCGCGGGACAGCTAATTCCGGGGAGCTGTTTTTT	CASIRGTANSGELFF
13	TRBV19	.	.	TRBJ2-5	TGTGCCAGTAGTATAGATAGGCTGGGGGCCCAGTACTTC	CASSIDRLGAQYF
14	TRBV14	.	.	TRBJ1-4	TGTGCCAGCAGATCGGGGGGGTTTCCTGAAAAACTGTTTTTT	CASRSGGFPEKLFF
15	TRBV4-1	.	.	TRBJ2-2	TGCGCCAGCAGCCAAGGCCTGGCTCAGCCCGGGGAGCTGTTTTTT	CASSQGLAQPGELFF
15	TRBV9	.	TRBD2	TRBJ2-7	TGTGCCAGCAGCGGACCCCTAGCGGGAATGGACGAGCAGTACTTC	CASSGPLAGMDEQYF
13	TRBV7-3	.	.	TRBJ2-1	TGTGCCAGCAGCTTAAAAGGCGGTTATGAGCAGTTCTTC	CASSLKGGYEQFF
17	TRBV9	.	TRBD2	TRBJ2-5	TGTGCCAGCAGCGCCTGGGGACTAGCGGGCTTTGAGGAGACCCAGTACTTC	CASSAWGLAGFEETQYF
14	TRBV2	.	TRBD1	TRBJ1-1	TGTGCCAGCAGGGAGACAGGGATGAACACTGAAGCTTTCTTT	CASRETGMNTEAFF
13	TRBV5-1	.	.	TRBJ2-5	TGCGCCAGCAGCTCTGCCATCCAAGAGACCCAGTACTTC	CASSSAIQETQYF
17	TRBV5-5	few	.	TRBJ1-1	TGTGCCAGCAGCTTGAGGCAGGGCGCAATTTTGAACACTGAAGCTTTCTTT	CASSLRQGAILNTEAFF
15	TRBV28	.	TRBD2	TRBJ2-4	TGTGCCAGCAGTTTAGCCGGGACTAACCTAAACATTCAGTACTTC	CASSLAGTNLNIQYF
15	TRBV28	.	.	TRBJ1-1	TGTGCCAGCAGTTTACGCCGGGGGGCGAACACTGAAGCTTTCTTT	CASSLRRGANTEAFF
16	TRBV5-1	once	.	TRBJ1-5	TGCGCCAGTAGTCTGACCGCAGGGTCTATCAATCAGCCCCAGCATTTT	CASSLTAGSINQPQHF
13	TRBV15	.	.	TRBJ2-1	TGTGCCACCAGCAGAGATAAGTACAATGAGCAGTTCTTC	CATSRDKYNEQFF
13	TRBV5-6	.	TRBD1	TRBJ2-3	TGTGCCAGCAGCTGGGGACAGGGAGATACGCAGTATTTT	CASSWGQGDTQYF
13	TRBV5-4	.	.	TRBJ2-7	TGTGCCAGCAGCGGGGGGACAGCCTACGAGCAGTACTTC	CASSGGTAYEQYF
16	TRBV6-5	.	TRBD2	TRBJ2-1	TGTGCCAGCAGTTACTCGGCGGGGGGATCTTACAATGAGCAGTTCTTC	CASSYSAGGSYNEQFF
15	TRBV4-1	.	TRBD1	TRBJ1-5	TGCGCCAGCAGCCAAACCCCGACAGGGGATCAGCCCCAGCATTTT	CASSQTPTGDQPQHF
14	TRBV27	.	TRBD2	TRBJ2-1	TGTGCCAGCATAGCGGGGGGGCTCCTCCATGAGCAGTTCTTC	CASIAGGLLHEQFF
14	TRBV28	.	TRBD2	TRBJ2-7	TGTGCCAGCAGTCCGGTAGCGGGAGGGCCGGAGCAGTACTTC	CASSPVAGGPEQYF
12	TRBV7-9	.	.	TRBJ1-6	TGTGCCAGCAGCTTAGGACATTCACCCCTCCACTTT	CASSLGHSPLHF
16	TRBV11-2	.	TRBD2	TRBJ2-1	TGTGCCAGCAGCCGCAGCGGGAGGTTCCCCTACAATGAGCAGTTCTTC	CASSRSGRFPYNEQFF
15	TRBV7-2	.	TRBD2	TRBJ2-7	TGTGCCAGCACTCTCTGGCTAGCGGGAGGGGGCGAGCAGTACTTC	CASTLWLAGGGEQYF
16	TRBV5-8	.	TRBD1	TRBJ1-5	TGTGCCAGCAGCCGGGGACAGGGGAATCGCAATCAGCCCCAGCATTTT	CASSRGQGNRNQPQHF
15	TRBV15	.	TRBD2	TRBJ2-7	TGTGCCACCAGCAGCAGCGGGGGGTGGACCTACGAGCAGTACTTC	CATSSSGGWTYEQYF
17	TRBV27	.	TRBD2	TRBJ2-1	TGTGCCAGCCTGTCAAATCTCGGGACTAGCGGGAGTGATGAGCAGTTCTTC	CASLSNLGTSGSDEQFF
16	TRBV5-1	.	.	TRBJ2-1	TGCGCCAGCAGCTTATATCCTACAGATTCCTACAATGAGCAGTTCTTC	CASSLYPTDSYNEQFF
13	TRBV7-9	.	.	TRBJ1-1	TGTGCCAGCACCGAGGGGGGGTTGACTGAAGCTTTCTTT	CASTEGGLTEAFF
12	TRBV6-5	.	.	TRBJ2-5	TGTGCCAGCAGTTACAGGGGGGAGACCCAGTACTTC	CASSYRGETQYF
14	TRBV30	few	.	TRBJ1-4	TGTGCCTGGAGCCTTCTGGGACGGAATGAAAAACTGTTTTTT	CAWSLLGRNEKLFF
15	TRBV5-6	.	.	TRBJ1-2	TGTGCCAGCAGCTTGCTCAGTTTGACTAACTATGGCTACACCTTC	CASSLLSLTNYGYTF
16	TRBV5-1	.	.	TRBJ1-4	TGCGCCAGCAGCTGGCGCCCGGGACAAGAGAATGAAAAACTGTTTTTT	CASSWRPGQENEKLFF
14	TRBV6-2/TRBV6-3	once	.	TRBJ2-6	TGTGCCAGCAGCACAGGGAATGGGGCCAACGTCCTGACTTTC	CASSTGNGANVLTF
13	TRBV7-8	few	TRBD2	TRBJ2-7	TGTGCCAGCAGCGGACTAGCGAGGAGCGAGCAGTACTTC	CASSGLARSEQYF
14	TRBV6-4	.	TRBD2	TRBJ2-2	TGTGCCAGCAGTGACGGGACTAGCACCGGGGAGCTGTTTTTT	CASSDGTSTGELFF
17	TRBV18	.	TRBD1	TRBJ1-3	TGTGCCAGCTCCCCTTCGACAGGGCGATACTCTGGAAACACCATATATTTT	CASSPSTGRYSGNTIYF
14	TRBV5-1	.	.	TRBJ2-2	TGCGCCAGCAATCCCGACTTGAACACCGGGGAGCTGTTTTTT	CASNPDLNTGELFF
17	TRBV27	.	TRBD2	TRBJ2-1	TGTGCCAGCAGTTCAGTCCGAGGGACTAGTTCCTTCAATGAGCAGTTCTTC	CASSSVRGTSSFNEQFF
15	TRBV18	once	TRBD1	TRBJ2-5	TGTGCCAGCTCACCCGACAGGGGCCGTGGGGAGACCCAGTACTTC	CASSPDRGRGETQYF
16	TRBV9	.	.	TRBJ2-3	TGTGCCAGCAGCGTAACCGGGACCGCGGGGCCAGATACGCAGTATTTT	CASSVTGTAGPDTQYF
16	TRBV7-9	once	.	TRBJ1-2	TGTGCCAGCAGCTTATGGGCCGGGGCCTCTAACTATGGCTACACCTTC	CASSLWAGASNYGYTF
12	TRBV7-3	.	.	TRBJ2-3	TGTGCCAGCAGCTTAACGTCCAGCAAGCAGTATTTT	CASSLTSSKQYF
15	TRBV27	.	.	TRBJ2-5	TGTGCCAGCAGCCACTATCAGGGGGGCCAAGAGACCCAGTACTTC	CASSHYQGGQETQYF
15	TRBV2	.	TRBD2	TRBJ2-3	TGTGCCAGCAGTGATCGGGCGGGAGTTACAGATACGCAGTATTTT	CASSDRAGVTDTQYF
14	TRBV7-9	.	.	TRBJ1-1	TGTGCCAGCAGCATCCCCCGGTTTGAGACTGAAGCTTTCTTT	CASSIPRFETEAFF
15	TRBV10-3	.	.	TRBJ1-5	TGTGCCATCAGTTCAGGGTTCTATAGCAATCAGCCCCAGCATTTT	CAISSGFYSNQPQHF